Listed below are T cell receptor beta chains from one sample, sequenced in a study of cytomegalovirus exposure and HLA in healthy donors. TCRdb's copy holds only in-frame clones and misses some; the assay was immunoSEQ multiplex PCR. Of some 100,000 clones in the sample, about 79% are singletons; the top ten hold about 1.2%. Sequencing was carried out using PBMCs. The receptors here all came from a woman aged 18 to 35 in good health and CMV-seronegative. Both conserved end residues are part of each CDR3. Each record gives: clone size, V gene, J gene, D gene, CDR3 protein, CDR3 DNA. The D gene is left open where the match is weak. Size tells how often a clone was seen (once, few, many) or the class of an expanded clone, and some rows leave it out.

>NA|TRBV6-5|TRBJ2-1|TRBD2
CASNSGGSSYNEQFF
TGTGCCAGCAACAGCGGGGGGAGCTCCTACAATGAGCAGTTCTTC
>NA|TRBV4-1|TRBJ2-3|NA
CASSQDRGPALADTQYF
TGCGCCAGCAGCCAAGACAGGGGCCCGGCTCTGGCAGATACGCAGTATTTT
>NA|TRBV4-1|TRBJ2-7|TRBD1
CASSQGQGALYEQYF
TGCGCCAGCAGCCAAGGACAGGGGGCACTCTACGAGCAGTACTTC
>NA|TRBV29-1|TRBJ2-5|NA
CSARPALGSQETQYF
TGCAGCGCCAGGCCGGCACTAGGTTCCCAAGAGACCCAGTACTTC
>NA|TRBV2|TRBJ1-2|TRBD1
CASSERPGQKFYGYTF
TGTGCCAGCAGTGAAAGGCCGGGACAGAAATTCTATGGCTACACCTTC
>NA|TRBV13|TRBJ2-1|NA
CASSLGLSLYNEQFF
TGTGCCAGCAGCTTAGGGCTTAGTTTATACAATGAGCAGTTCTTC
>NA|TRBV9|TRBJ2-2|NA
CASSVGGRGELFF
TGTGCCAGCAGCGTGGGGGGGCGCGGGGAGCTGTTTTTT
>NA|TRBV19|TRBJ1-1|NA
CASSIKGDTEAFF
TGTGCCAGTAGTATTAAGGGGGACACTGAAGCTTTCTTT
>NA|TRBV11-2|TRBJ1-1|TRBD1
CASSTRQGRATEAFF
TGTGCCAGCAGCACCAGACAGGGGAGGGCGACTGAAGCTTTCTTT
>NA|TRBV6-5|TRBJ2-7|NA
CASSYSEDSYEQYF
TGTGCCAGCAGTTACTCGGAGGACAGCTACGAGCAGTACTTC
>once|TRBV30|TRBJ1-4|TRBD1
CAWNPTRTGGNEKLFF
TGTGCCTGGAACCCCACACGGACAGGGGGTAATGAAAAACTGTTTTTT
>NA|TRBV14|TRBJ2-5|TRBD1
CASSSTGTVETQYF
TGTGCCAGCAGCTCAACCGGGACAGTTGAGACCCAGTACTTC
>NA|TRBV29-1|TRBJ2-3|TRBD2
CSVVGLAGAAGDTDTQYF
TGCAGCGTTGTAGGACTAGCGGGCGCGGCGGGCGACACAGATACGCAGTATTTT